This T cell receptor (beta chain) was sequenced during a study of T-cell memory formation after mild COVID-19 (TCRdb year 2021). Concerning the study at large: TCR sequence clusters from the two donors were largely donor specific. Two young, previously healthy adult volunteers made up the cohort, one male and one female. Longitudinal TCRalpha and TCRbeta repertoire sequencing tracked T-cell clones expanding and contracting after mild COVID-19 in two donors. Overall results and qualifications from the work: The study covered only a couple of mild cases, and larger cohorts including severe cases with pre-infection samples were considered necessary. SARS-CoV-2 specificity of the second-wave clones peaking on day 37 was not confirmed. Clones contracting from day 15 to 85 had balanced CD4/CD8 phenotypes, while a second wave expanding from day 15 to 37 was biased towards CD4+. The detection of some responding clones in pre-infection memory suggests that pre-existing cross-reactive memory T cells joined the SARS-CoV-2 response. Contracting CD4+ clones turned up mainly in the CM and EM memory subsets, whereas EMRA was where CD8+ clones were enriched.

This clonotype was counted a few times. Its cognate antigen has yet to be identified. No base-level quality is on record; no much larger clone is a single base apart. Sequenced using an Illumina NovaSeq 6000. cDNA libraries for TCRalpha and TCRbeta were prepared by 5'RACE using constant-segment primers, with sample barcodes and unique molecular identifiers added. Trizol reagent was used to extract RNA from every sample. Amplification of the libraries took two PCR steps, and the second step added a second sample barcode plus Illumina TruSeq adapters. Libraries were sequenced on an Illumina NovaSeq with 2 x 150 bp paired-end reads. Processing in the source paper ran as follows. The reads were demultiplexed and collapsed into UMI-guided consensus sequences using migec v1.2.7. Using mixcr v2.1.11, UMI consensuses were aligned to TRA and TRB V and J templates and then assembled into clonotypes. A clonotype was counted as expanded or contracted only if both edgeR and NoisET called the change significant, with noise models trained on biological replicates. For edgeR calls, the cutoffs were a false discovery rate-adjusted p below 0.01 and a log2 fold-change threshold of 1. PCA with hierarchical clustering of max-normalized trajectories of the 1000 most abundant clonotypes was used as exploratory dynamics analysis. Each responding clone was given a CD4 or CD8 phenotype based on the CD4+ and CD8+ repertoires, which had been sequenced separately. TCRdb applied fastp at Q25 and MiXCR to the public reads, then kept only in-frame beta chains. Rows merge per CDR3 protein into single entries with the most common DNA and genes. It is TCRdb's table, rather than the study itself, that gives the V and J calls and clone size. Within this sample are about 320,000 distinct CDR3 sequences, with roughly 13% of them counted one time only. Over 20% of the sample belongs to the ten largest clones.

The germline V gene (reference sequence) yields SEHNR for CDR1 and FQNEAQ for CDR2. Measured from the cysteine to the phenylalanine, the CDR3 is 15 residues long. The entry retains the CDR3 DNA only, 45 bases that are in frame from base 1. V is trimmed back by 5 bases and J by 0 bases, and the junction contains 6 bases that no gene match accounts for. PBMCs were isolated by Ficoll-Paque density gradient centrifugation. The clonotype was recovered from a man between 18 and 29 years old who had mild COVID-19 (a few samples of this study predate the infection). The sample titles of this study are shuffled in the database, so cell type and time point are left out; the donor was told from shared clones. The chain uses TRBV7-9 and TRBJ2-5; 7 bases in between match TRBD2. Source material: PBMCs or a T cell subset sorted from them (not recorded which). The CDR3 corresponds to CASSEVGGDQETQYF. The sequenced DNA: TGTGCCAGCAGCGAAGTGGGGGGGGACCAAGAGACCCAGTACTTC. Where the CDR3 stops, the reference TRBV7-9 and TRBJ2-5 genes take over; the full variable domain is DTGVSQNPRHKITKRGQNVTFRCDPISEHNRLYWYRQTLGQGPEFLTYFQNEAQLEKSRLLSDRFSAERPKGSFSTLEIQRTEQGDSAMYLCASSEVGGDQETQYFGPGTRLLVL.